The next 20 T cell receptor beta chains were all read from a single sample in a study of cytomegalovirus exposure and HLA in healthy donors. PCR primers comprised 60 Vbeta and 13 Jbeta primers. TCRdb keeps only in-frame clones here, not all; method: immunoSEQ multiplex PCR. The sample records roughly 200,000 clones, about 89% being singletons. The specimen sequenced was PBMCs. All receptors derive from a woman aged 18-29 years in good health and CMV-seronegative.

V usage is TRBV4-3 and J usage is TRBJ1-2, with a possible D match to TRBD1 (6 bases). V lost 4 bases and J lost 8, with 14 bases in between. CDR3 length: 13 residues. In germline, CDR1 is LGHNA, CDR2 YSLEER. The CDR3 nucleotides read TGCGCCAGCAGCCCCGAAGGGGGAGGGGGCTACACCTTC. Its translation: CASSPEGGGGYTF.

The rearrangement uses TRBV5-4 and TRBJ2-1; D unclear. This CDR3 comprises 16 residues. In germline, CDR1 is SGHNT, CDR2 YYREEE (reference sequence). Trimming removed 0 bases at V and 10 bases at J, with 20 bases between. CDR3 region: CASSLEFPASPREQFF. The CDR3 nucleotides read TGTGCCAGCAGCTTGGAATTTCCCGCCTCTCCCAGGGAGCAGTTCTTC. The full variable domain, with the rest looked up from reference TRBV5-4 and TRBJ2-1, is ETGVTQSPTHLIKTRGQQVTLRCSSQSGHNTVSWYQQALGQGPQFIFQYYREEENGRGNFPPRFSGLQFPNYSSELNVNALELDDSALYLCASSLEFPASPREQFFGPGTRLTVL.

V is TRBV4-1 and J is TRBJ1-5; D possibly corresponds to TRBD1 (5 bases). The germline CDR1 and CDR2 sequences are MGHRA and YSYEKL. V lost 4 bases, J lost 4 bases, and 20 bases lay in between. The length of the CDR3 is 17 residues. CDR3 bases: TGCGCCAGCAGCCTCCGGGCGGGGAGGGGTCTGAATCAGCCCCAGCATTTT. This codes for CASSLRAGRGLNQPQHF.

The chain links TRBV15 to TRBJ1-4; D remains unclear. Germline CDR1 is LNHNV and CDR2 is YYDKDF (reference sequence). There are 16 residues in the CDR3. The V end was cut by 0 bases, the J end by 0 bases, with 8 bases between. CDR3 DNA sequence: TGTGCCACCAGCAGAGATCCGGGTGCAACTAATGAAAAACTGTTTTTT. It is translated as CATSRDPGATNEKLFF.

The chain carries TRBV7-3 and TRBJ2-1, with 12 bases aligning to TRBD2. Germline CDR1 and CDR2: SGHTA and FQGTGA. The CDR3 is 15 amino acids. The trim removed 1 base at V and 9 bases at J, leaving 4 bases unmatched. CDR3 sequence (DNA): TGTGCCAGCAGCTTAAGTCTAGCGGGAGGGGCTGAGCAGTTCTTC. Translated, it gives CASSLSLAGGAEQFF.

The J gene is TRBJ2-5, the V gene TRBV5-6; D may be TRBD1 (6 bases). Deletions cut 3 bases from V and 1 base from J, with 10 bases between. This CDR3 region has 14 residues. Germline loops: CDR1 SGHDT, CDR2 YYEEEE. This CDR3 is CASSWGLTQETQYF. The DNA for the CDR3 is TGTGCCAGCAGCTGGGGGCTAACCCAAGAGACCCAGTACTTC.

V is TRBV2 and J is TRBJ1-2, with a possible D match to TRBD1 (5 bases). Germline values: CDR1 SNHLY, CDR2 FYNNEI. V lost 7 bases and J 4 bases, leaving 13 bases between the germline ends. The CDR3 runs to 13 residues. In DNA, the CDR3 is TGTGCCAGCACCTCGACAGCAGCCTATGGCTACACCTTC. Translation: CASTSTAAYGYTF.

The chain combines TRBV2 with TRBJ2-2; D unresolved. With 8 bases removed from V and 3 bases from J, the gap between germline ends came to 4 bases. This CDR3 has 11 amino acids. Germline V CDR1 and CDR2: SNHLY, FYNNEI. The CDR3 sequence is CASEYTGELFF. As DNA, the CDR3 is TGTGCCAGCGAGTACACCGGGGAGCTGTTTTTT.

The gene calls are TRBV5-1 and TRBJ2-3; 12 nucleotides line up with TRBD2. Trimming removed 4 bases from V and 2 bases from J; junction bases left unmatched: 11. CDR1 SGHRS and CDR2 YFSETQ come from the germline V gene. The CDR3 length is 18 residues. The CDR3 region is CASSHGLAGRKVTDTQYF. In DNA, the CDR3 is TGCGCCAGCAGCCACGGACTAGCGGGGCGGAAAGTCACAGATACGCAGTATTTT.

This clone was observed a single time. CDR3 residues: CASAAGGGRNTEAFF. The CDR3 nucleotides are TGTGCCAGCGCGGCTGGAGGGGGCCGGAACACTGAAGCTTTCTTT. This chain links TRBV5-5 with TRBJ1-1; 7 bases fit TRBD1. From germline, CDR1 is SGHKS and CDR2 YYEKEE (reference sequence). V lost 7 bases to trimming and J lost 1 base; unmatched junction nucleotides: 10. CDR3 length: 15 residues.

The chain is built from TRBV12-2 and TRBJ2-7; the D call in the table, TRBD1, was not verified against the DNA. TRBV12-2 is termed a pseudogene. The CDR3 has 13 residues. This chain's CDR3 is CASGASRAHEQYF. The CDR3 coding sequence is TGTGCAAGTGGGGCATCCAGGGCCCACGAGCAGTACTTC.

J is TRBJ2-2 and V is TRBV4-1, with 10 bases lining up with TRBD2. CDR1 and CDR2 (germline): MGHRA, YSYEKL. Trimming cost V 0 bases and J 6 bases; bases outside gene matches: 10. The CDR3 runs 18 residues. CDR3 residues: CASSQDRAASGGPGELFF. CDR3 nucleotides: TGCGCCAGCAGCCAAGATAGAGCGGCTAGCGGGGGCCCCGGGGAGCTGTTTTTT.

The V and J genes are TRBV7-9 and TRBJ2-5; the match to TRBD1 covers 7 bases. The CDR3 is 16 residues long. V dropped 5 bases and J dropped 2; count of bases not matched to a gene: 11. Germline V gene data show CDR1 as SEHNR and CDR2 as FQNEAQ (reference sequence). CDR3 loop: CASSRPGTAIQETQYF. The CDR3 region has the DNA TGTGCCAGCAGCCGTCCCGGGACAGCAATACAAGAGACCCAGTACTTC.

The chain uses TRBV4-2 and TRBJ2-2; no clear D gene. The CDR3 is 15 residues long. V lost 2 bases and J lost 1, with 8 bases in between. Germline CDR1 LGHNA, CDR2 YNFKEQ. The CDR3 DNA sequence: TGTGCCAGCAGCCAACCGGCAGGGAACACCGGGGAGCTGTTTTTT. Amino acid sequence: CASSQPAGNTGELFF.

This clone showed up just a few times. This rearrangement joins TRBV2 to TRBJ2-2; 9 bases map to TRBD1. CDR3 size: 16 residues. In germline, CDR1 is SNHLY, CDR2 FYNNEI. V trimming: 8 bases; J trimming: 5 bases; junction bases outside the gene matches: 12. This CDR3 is CASGVQGALGTGELFF. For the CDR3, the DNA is TGTGCCAGCGGGGTACAGGGGGCTCTGGGGACCGGGGAGCTGTTTTTT.

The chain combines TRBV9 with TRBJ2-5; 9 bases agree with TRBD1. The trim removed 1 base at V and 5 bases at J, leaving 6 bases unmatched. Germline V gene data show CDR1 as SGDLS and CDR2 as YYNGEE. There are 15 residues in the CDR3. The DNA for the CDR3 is TGTGCCAGCAGCGTATTGGGACAGGGCGTTGAGACCCAGTACTTC. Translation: CASSVLGQGVETQYF.

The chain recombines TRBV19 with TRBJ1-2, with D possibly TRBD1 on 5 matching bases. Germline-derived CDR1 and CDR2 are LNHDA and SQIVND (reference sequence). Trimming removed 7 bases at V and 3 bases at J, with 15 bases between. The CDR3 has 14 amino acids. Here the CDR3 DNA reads TGTGCCAGTATGTCTGCAGGGAGGGACTATGGCTACACCTTC. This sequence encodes CASMSAGRDYGYTF. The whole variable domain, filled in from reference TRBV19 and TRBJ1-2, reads DGGITQSPKYLFRKEGQNVTLSCEQNLNHDAMYWYRQDPGQGLRLIYYSQIVNDFQKGDIAEGYSVSREKKESFPLTVTSAQKNPTAFYLCASMSAGRDYGYTFGSGTRLTVV.

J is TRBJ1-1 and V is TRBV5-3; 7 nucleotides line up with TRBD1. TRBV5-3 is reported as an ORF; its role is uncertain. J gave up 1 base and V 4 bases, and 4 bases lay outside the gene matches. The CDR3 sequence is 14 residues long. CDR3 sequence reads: CARSPQGWNTEAFF. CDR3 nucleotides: TGTGCCAGAAGCCCACAGGGGTGGAACACTGAAGCTTTCTTT.

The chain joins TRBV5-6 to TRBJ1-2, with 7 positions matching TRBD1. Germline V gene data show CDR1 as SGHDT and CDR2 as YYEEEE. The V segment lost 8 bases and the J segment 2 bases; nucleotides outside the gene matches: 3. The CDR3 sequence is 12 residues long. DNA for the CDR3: TGTGCCAGTTCAGGGGGGAACTATGGCTACACCTTC. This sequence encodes CASSGGNYGYTF.

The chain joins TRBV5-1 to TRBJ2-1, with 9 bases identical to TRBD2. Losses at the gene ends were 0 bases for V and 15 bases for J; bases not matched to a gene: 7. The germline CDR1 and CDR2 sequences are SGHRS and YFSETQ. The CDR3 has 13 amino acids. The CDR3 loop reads CASSLEQGTSLFF. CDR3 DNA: TGCGCCAGCAGCTTGGAACAGGGGACTAGCCTGTTCTTC. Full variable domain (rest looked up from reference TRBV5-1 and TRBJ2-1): KAGVTQTPRYLIKTRGQQVTLSCSPISGHRSVSWYQQTPGQGLQFLFEYFSETQRNKGNFPGRFSGRQFSNSRSEMNVSTLELGDSALYLCASSLEQGTSLFFGPGTRLTVL.